Presented here are 8 T cell receptor beta chains from one specimen sequenced in a study of cytomegalovirus exposure and HLA in healthy donors. 60 Vbeta and 13 Jbeta primers were used in PCR. Method: immunoSEQ multiplex PCR; TCRdb's copy keeps in-frame clones and lacks some. The sample lists approximately 170,000 clones; approximately 70% were seen once. The sequencing input was PBMCs. These receptors were obtained from a woman aged 30 to 39 in good health and CMV-seropositive.

The chain has TRBV28 and TRBJ2-3; tentative D call: TRBD2 (6 bases). Germline V gene sequence: CDR1 MDHEN, CDR2 SYDVKM. Trimming stripped 7 bases from V and 0 bases from J, with 11 bases between. This CDR3 is 14 amino acids long. CDR3 coding DNA: TGTGCCAGCACCCCTGGGAGGAGCACAGATACGCAGTATTTT. Translated: CASTPGRSTDTQYF.

The chain couples TRBV6-6 to TRBJ2-3; no firm D call. The CDR3 loop spans 13 amino acids. V lost 6 bases to trimming and J lost 4 bases, with 11 bases between them. Germline lookup yields CDR1 MNHNY and CDR2 SVGAGI (reference sequence). The CDR3, as DNA: TGTGCCAGCAGAAGAGACCAGGCAGATACGCAGTATTTT. Protein: CASRRDQADTQYF.

This chain connects TRBV5-1 to TRBJ2-7; D call uncertain. This CDR3 region has 14 residues. Between the trimmed V and J ends, which lost 0 bases and 1 base, there was a span of 8 bases. Looked up from germline, CDR1 is SGHRS and CDR2 is YFSETQ. For the CDR3, the DNA is TGCGCCAGCAGCTTGGTCGAGTCTTCCTACGAGCAGTACTTC. Translation gives CASSLVESSYEQYF.

This clone has only one observation. The chain employs TRBV2 and TRBJ1-4; no firm D call. Looked up from germline, CDR1 is SNHLY and CDR2 is FYNNEI. V dropped 6 bases and J dropped 7 bases, with 12 bases sitting between them. The CDR3 has 13 residues. The CDR3 protein is CASRARGAEKLFF. Written as DNA, the CDR3 is TGTGCCAGCAGGGCTAGAGGAGCTGAAAAACTGTTTTTT.

This chain uses TRBV5-1 with TRBJ1-3; TRBD1 aligns across 7 bases. The trim removed 3 bases at V and 4 bases at J, leaving 13 bases unmatched. In germline, CDR1 is SGHRS, CDR2 YFSETQ. The CDR3 has 17 amino acids. The CDR3 here is CASSWGDRVNSGNTIYF. The CDR3 bases are TGCGCCAGCAGCTGGGGCGACAGGGTGAACTCCGGAAACACCATATATTTT.

The rearrangement joins TRBV5-4 to TRBJ2-7; 13 nucleotides line up with TRBD2. V gave up 4 bases and J gave up 2 bases; unmatched junction bases: 3. This CDR3 is 15 amino acids long. The germline gives CDR1 SGHNT, CDR2 YYREEE (reference sequence). The CDR3 DNA is TGTGCCAGCAGCGTCGGACTAGCGGGAGCCTACGAGCAGTACTTC. Protein: CASSVGLAGAYEQYF.

This chain uses TRBV5-1 with TRBJ2-3; tentative D call: TRBD2 (5 bases). The CDR3 is 16 residues long. Germline lookup yields CDR1 SGHRS and CDR2 YFSETQ. Trimming shortened V by 3 bases and J by 1 base, and 15 bases separated the two germline ends. DNA of the CDR3: TGCGCCAGCAGCTCCCGCCCCAGCGGAGGCACAGATACGCAGTATTTT. It codes for CASSSRPSGGTDTQYF.

The chain joins TRBV5-1 to TRBJ2-1; 7 bases match TRBD1. The germline gives CDR1 SGHRS, CDR2 YFSETQ. The CDR3 sequence is 12 residues long. V gave up 4 bases and J gave up 7 bases; unmatched junction bases: 2. The CDR3 protein is CASSRQGNEQFF. The CDR3 DNA reads TGCGCCAGCAGCCGACAGGGAAATGAGCAGTTCTTC. Filled out from reference TRBV5-1 and TRBJ2-1, the complete variable domain reads KAGVTQTPRYLIKTRGQQVTLSCSPISGHRSVSWYQQTPGQGLQFLFEYFSETQRNKGNFPGRFSGRQFSNSRSEMNVSTLELGDSALYLCASSRQGNEQFFGPGTRLTVL.